The 4 T cell receptor beta chains below were found in one sample sequenced in a study of blood T cell repertoires in COVID-19. Measured with immunoSEQ multiplex PCR; TCRdb has only the in-frame clones, and not every one. This table has a few hundred thousand clones, approximately 82% appearing once. The specimen sequenced was peripheral blood. The receptors originated from a young woman with acute or convalescent COVID-19.

Written as DNA, the CDR3 is TGTGCCAGCAGCCAGGTGCCGGGACACAGCACAGATACGCAGTATTTT. It encodes CASSQVPGHSTDTQYF. This sequence joins TRBV14 and TRBJ2-3; perhaps TRBD1 as D (6 bases). Per germline, CDR1 SGHDN and CDR2 FVKESK. The CDR3 consists of 16 residues. V was shortened by 3 bases and J by 0 bases, with 13 bases between the two germline ends. Full variable domain (rest looked up from reference TRBV14 and TRBJ2-3): EAGVTQFPSHSVIEKGQTVTLRCDPISGHDNLYWYRRVMGKEIKFLLHFVKESKQDESGMPNNRFLAERTGGTYSTLKVQPAELEDSGVYFCASSQVPGHSTDTQYFGPGTRLTVL.

In DNA, the CDR3 is TGCGCCAGCAGCTTGGCCATCAGGGGCGATACGCAGTATTTT. It is translated as CASSLAIRGDTQYF. This chain joins TRBV5-1 and TRBJ2-3, with D tentatively TRBD1 (6 bases). This CDR3 contains 14 residues. Germline lookup yields CDR1 SGHRS and CDR2 YFSETQ. V was clipped by 0 bases and J by 6 bases, with 11 bases between them.

The chain has TRBV19 and TRBJ1-6; possible D gene TRBD1, 6 bases. The CDR3 covers 16 residues. From germline, CDR1 is LNHDA and CDR2 SQIVND (reference sequence). Trimming took off 4 bases at V and 0 bases at J, with 10 bases between the two ends. The CDR3 region is CASSTGEISYNSPLHF. Written as DNA, the CDR3 is TGTGCCAGTAGTACAGGGGAAATCTCCTATAATTCACCCCTCCACTTT.

The rearrangement links TRBV4-1 to TRBJ2-1, with TRBD2 matching 10 bases. Germline V gives CDR1 MGHRA, CDR2 YSYEKL. This CDR3 has 17 amino acids. Germline trimming cut 0 bases from V and 3 bases from J; bases unmatched to any gene: 5. CDR3 sequence (DNA): TGCGCCAGCAGCCAAGATCCCCTAGCGGGAGTCTACAATGAGCAGTTCTTC. Amino acids: CASSQDPLAGVYNEQFF.